Below, one T cell receptor (beta chain) is given with its context. This entry comes from a study of T cell responses to AZD1222 COVID-19 vaccine. Germline CDR1 MNHEY, CDR2 SMNVEV (reference sequence). Trimming stripped 4 bases from V and 6 bases from J, with 13 bases between. The CDR3 loop spans 14 amino acids. The assay was immunoSEQ multiplex PCR, and TCRdb's table has in-frame clones only and misses some. The sample contains roughly 120,000 clones, around 83% of which appear only once. The sample was peripheral blood, taken 28 days after the second AZD1222 dose. The sequence came from an adult who received the AZD1222 COVID-19 vaccine. The chain recombines TRBV27 with TRBJ1-5, with D perhaps matching TRBD1 (5 bases). The CDR3 here is CASSWDGKGQPQHF. In DNA, the CDR3 is TGTGCCAGCAGTTGGGACGGAAAGGGTCAGCCCCAGCATTTT.